The 27 T cell receptor beta chains presented below share a single source sample, sequenced in a study of blood T cell repertoires in COVID-19. The table came from immunoSEQ multiplex PCR; TCRdb's copy has only in-frame clones and leaves some out. The repertoire holds about 190,000 clones, with around 80% as singletons. Sequencing was done on a sample of peripheral blood. Receptors originate from a human donor in a cohort sampled during active COVID-19.

This chain uses TRBV14 with TRBJ1-4, with unresolved D. The V gene's germline CDR1 is SGHDN and CDR2 FVKESK. V lost 0 bases and J 5 bases, leaving 7 bases between the germline ends. The CDR3 sequence is 14 residues long. The CDR3 nucleotides are TGTGCCAGCAGCCAAGATCGGGGAAATGAAAAACTGTTTTTT. This codes for CASSQDRGNEKLFF.

The chain carries TRBV10-2 and TRBJ2-7, with TRBD1 identical over 9 bases. The V gene end was trimmed by 6 bases and the J gene end by 2 bases; junction bases not matched to a gene: 8. CDR3 length: 15 amino acids. CDR1 is WSHSY and CDR2 is SAAADI in the germline V gene. The CDR3, as DNA: TGCGCCAGCAGGTCGGGACAGGGATCCCCCTACGAGCAGTACGTC. It specifies CASRSGQGSPYEQYV.

This chain connects TRBV14 to TRBJ2-7; the D is unclear. The V gene lost 6 bases and the J gene lost 2 bases, with 23 bases spanning the gap. Germline CDR1 reads SGHDN; CDR2 reads FVKESK. The CDR3 has 17 amino acids. The CDR3 region is CASRRIRFHFGPYEQYV. DNA of the CDR3: TGTGCCAGCAGGCGGATCCGATTCCACTTTGGCCCCTACGAGCAGTACGTC.

The chain combines TRBV6-5 with TRBJ2-3; perhaps TRBD1 as D (8 bases). There are 13 residues in the CDR3. Germline V gives CDR1 MNHEY, CDR2 SVGAGI. V was shortened by 10 bases and J by 4 bases, with 15 bases between the two germline ends. The DNA for the CDR3 is TGTGCCACATTACAGGGGGGGCCAGATACGCAGTATTTT. Residues: CATLQGGPDTQYF.

The rearrangement uses TRBV12-3 or TRBV12-4 and TRBJ1-5, with D maybe TRBD1 (5 bases). The CDR3 runs 13 residues. Trimming took off 3 bases at V and 7 bases at J, with 10 bases between the two ends. CDR3 region: CASSFGRAQPQHF. The CDR3 DNA sequence: TGTGCCAGCAGTTTCGGCAGGGCCCAGCCCCAGCATTTT.

The chain links TRBV6-2 or TRBV6-3 to TRBJ1-5, with 8 bases identical to TRBD1. The CDR3 is made up of 16 amino acids. The junction had 11 bases not matched to a gene; V was cut back by 3 bases and J by 7 bases. Germline lookup yields CDR1 MNHEY and CDR2 SVGEGT. The CDR3 DNA is TGTGCCAGCAGTTATCAAGGACAGGGTACGAAACAGCCCCAGCATTTT. It specifies CASSYQGQGTKQPQHF.

This chain connects TRBV19 to TRBJ2-2; 10 bases agree with TRBD2. Germline V gene data show CDR1 as LNHDA and CDR2 as SQIVND (reference sequence). Trimming at V came to 7 bases and at J to 6 bases, leaving 2 bases not matched to a gene. The CDR3 covers 13 residues. The CDR3, as DNA: TGTGCCAGTACTAGCGGGGGATCCGGGGAGCTGTTTTTT. Amino acids: CASTSGGSGELFF. The full variable domain, with the rest looked up from reference TRBV19 and TRBJ2-2, is DGGITQSPKYLFRKEGQNVTLSCEQNLNHDAMYWYRQDPGQGLRLIYYSQIVNDFQKGDIAEGYSVSREKKESFPLTVTSAQKNPTAFYLCASTSGGSGELFFGEGSRLTVL.

The chain carries TRBV29-1 and TRBJ1-1; 7 bases agree with TRBD1. CDR3 size: 13 residues. Germline V gene lookup returns CDR1 SQVTM and CDR2 ANQGSEA. V dropped 3 bases and J dropped 10; count of bases not matched to a gene: 11. CDR3 protein: CSVDPAGGIGAFF. CDR3 coding DNA: TGCAGCGTTGACCCCGCAGGGGGTATCGGAGCTTTCTTT.

The chain employs TRBV7-8 and TRBJ1-1, with D tentatively TRBD1 (6 bases). V was shortened by 1 base and J by 1 base, with 10 bases between the two germline ends. CDR1 and CDR2 (germline): SGHVS, FQNEAQ. The CDR3 has 15 amino acids. In nucleotides, the CDR3 is TGTGCCAGCAGCTTAGGGGCGACAGGGAACACTGAAGCTTTCTTT. This translates into CASSLGATGNTEAFF.

This chain connects TRBV5-1 to TRBJ2-5, with D hard to call. V shed 4 bases and J shed 4 bases, with 17 bases lying between them. CDR1 and CDR2 from the germline V gene are SGHRS and YFSETQ. The CDR3 totals 15 residues. Here the CDR3 DNA reads TGCGCCAGCAGCGCGGCGCCTGGAAGGTCAGAGACCCAGTACTTC. Its protein is CASSAAPGRSETQYF.

The CDR3, as DNA: TGTGCCAGCAGACCTGCAACAGGGCAGGGTTCACCCCTCCACTTT. Encoded protein: CASRPATGQGSPLHF. The chain employs TRBV6-6 and TRBJ1-6, with D possibly matching TRBD1 (6 bases). The ends were cut back, 6 bases at V and 9 bases at J, with 18 bases in the middle. CDR3 size: 15 residues. CDR1 and CDR2 (germline): MNHNY, SVGAGI (reference sequence).

The genes are TRBV19 and TRBJ2-7; D is perhaps TRBD1 (7 bases). The CDR3 extends over 12 amino acids. Germline V gives CDR1 LNHDA, CDR2 SQIVND (reference sequence). V dropped 5 bases and J dropped 7 bases, with 12 bases sitting between them. CDR3: CASSPQGGEQYV. DNA of the CDR3: TGTGCCAGTAGTCCGCAGGGGGGAGAGCAGTACGTC.

The V call is TRBV7-6, the J call TRBJ1-6; D gene unclear. V lost 4 bases, J lost 7 bases, and 8 bases lay in between. The germline V gene has CDR1 SGHVS and CDR2 FNYEAQ. This CDR3 is built from 13 residues. This CDR3 reads CASSSTENSPLHF. The DNA for the CDR3 is TGTGCCAGCAGCTCCACGGAGAATTCACCCCTCCACTTT.

The table lists this clone with a few counts. The chain has TRBV5-6 and TRBJ1-5, with TRBD1 identical over 7 bases. Unmatched junction bases numbered 9, after V lost 3 bases and J lost 0 bases. The CDR3 covers 17 residues. Germline CDR1 SGHDT, CDR2 YYEEEE. The CDR3 loop is CASSWTTGHNSNQPQHF. The CDR3 nucleotides are TGTGCCAGCAGCTGGACGACAGGGCACAATAGCAATCAGCCCCAGCATTTT.

This chain uses TRBV12-3 or TRBV12-4 with TRBJ1-5, with no clear D. Trimming removed 5 bases from V and 5 bases from J, with 10 bases in between. The CDR3 totals 13 residues. CDR3: CASSLDIYQPQHF. The CDR3 DNA reads TGTGCCAGCAGTCTCGACATCTATCAGCCCCAGCATTTT.

V is TRBV18 and J is TRBJ2-7; TRBD1 matches 8 bases. The CDR3 contains 14 residues. Germline V lookup: CDR1 KGHSH, CDR2 LQKENI. J gave up 5 bases and V 3 bases, and 6 bases lay outside the gene matches. The CDR3 region is CASSPRDRPDEQYV. Here the CDR3 DNA reads TGTGCCAGCTCACCTCGGGACAGGCCGGACGAGCAGTACGTC.

The gene calls are TRBV5-3 and TRBJ1-5; D perhaps matches TRBD1 (5 bases). TRBV5-3 is classed as an ORF, of uncertain function. V lost 7 bases to trimming and J lost 0 bases, with 17 bases between them. The CDR3 covers 16 residues. The CDR3 bases are TGTGCCAGAGGGGGGACCAGGGTAGATAGCAATCAGCCCCAGCATTTT. Encoded protein: CARGGTRVDSNQPQHF.

This clone was seen a single time. V usage is TRBV10-2 and J usage is TRBJ1-1, with TRBD1 identical over 8 bases. The ends lost 6 bases at V and 4 bases at J; junction bases unmatched: 4. CDR3 length equals 13 residues. Germline V gene lookup returns CDR1 WSHSY and CDR2 SAAADI. The CDR3, as DNA: TGCGCCAGCAGGGTCGGACAGGGCACTGAAGCTTTCTTT. It specifies CASRVGQGTEAFF.

This clone was seen once. The J gene is TRBJ1-1, the V gene TRBV5-6, with 10 bases fitting TRBD1. Germline values: CDR1 SGHDT, CDR2 YYEEEE. Trimming cost V 4 bases and J 5 bases; bases outside gene matches: 5. The CDR3 runs 14 residues. DNA for the CDR3: TGTGCCAGCAGCGGCGGGACAGGGGTTACTGAAGCTTTCTTT. It codes for CASSGGTGVTEAFF.

The V call is TRBV3-1 (or the pseudogene TRBV3-2), the J call TRBJ2-1; D may be TRBD2 (5 bases). V gave up 4 bases and J gave up 9 bases, with 16 bases separating them. The CDR3 covers 14 residues. From germline, CDR1 is LGHDT and CDR2 YNNKEL (reference sequence). The CDR3: CASSLVGDGTEQFF. The CDR3 DNA reads TGTGCCAGCAGCCTAGTGGGAGACGGCACTGAGCAGTTCTTC.

J is TRBJ2-3 and V is TRBV3-1 (or the pseudogene TRBV3-2); a possible D gene is TRBD1 (5 bases). The V gene's germline CDR1 is LGHDT and CDR2 YNNKEL (reference sequence). V lost 0 bases and J lost 8, with 6 bases in between. The CDR3 extends over 12 amino acids. The CDR3 bases are TGTGCCAGCAGCCAAGATCAGGGTACGCAGTATTTT. It yields the protein CASSQDQGTQYF.

This clone showed up just a few times. The rearrangement joins TRBV5-1 to TRBJ2-7; 9 bases fit TRBD2. V trimming: 2 bases; J trimming: 2 bases; junction bases outside the gene matches: 14. In germline, CDR1 is SGHRS, CDR2 YFSETQ. The CDR3 consists of 18 residues. The CDR3 loop reads CASSLRPSGIPNAYEQYF. The CDR3 region has the DNA TGCGCCAGCAGCTTAAGACCTAGCGGGATCCCCAACGCCTACGAGCAGTACTTC.

The chain joins TRBV5-1 to TRBJ1-1, with 8 positions matching TRBD1. This CDR3 has 15 amino acids. V lost 4 bases to trimming and J lost 1 base; unmatched junction nucleotides: 6. Per germline, CDR1 SGHRS and CDR2 YFSETQ. The CDR3 sequence: CASSALTGANTEAFF. CDR3 bases: TGCGCCAGCAGCGCCCTGACAGGGGCGAACACTGAAGCTTTCTTT.

The V and J genes are TRBV11-2 and TRBJ1-6, with D unclear. Germline V gene sequence: CDR1 SGHAT, CDR2 FQNNGV. The ends were cut back, 5 bases at V and 12 bases at J, with 17 bases in the middle. The CDR3 sequence is 14 residues long. CDR3 amino acids: CASSPAAGSGPLHF. Written as DNA, the CDR3 is TGTGCCAGCAGCCCAGCGGCGGGGTCGGGACCCCTCCACTTT.

V and J are TRBV5-6 and TRBJ2-4; D perhaps matches TRBD2 (6 bases). The CDR3 loop spans 16 amino acids. The germline V and J ends were trimmed by 4 bases and 0 bases, with 14 bases remaining between them. Per the germline V gene, CDR1 is SGHDT and CDR2 is YYEEEE. The CDR3 reads CASSRGLEGAKNIQYF. The CDR3 coding sequence is TGTGCCAGCAGCCGGGGACTTGAGGGAGCCAAAAACATTCAGTACTTC.

This clone was seen once. J is TRBJ1-5 and V is TRBV2; no clear D. V dropped 9 bases and J dropped 7 bases, with 13 bases sitting between them. The length of the CDR3 is 12 residues. The germline CDR1 and CDR2 sequences are SNHLY and FYNNEI. CDR3 nucleotide sequence: TGTGCCAGAGACGGAGCAAACCAGCCCCAGCATTTT. The encoded protein is CARDGANQPQHF.

J is TRBJ1-1 and V is TRBV19; 9 bases are a match to TRBD1. With V trimmed by 5 bases and J by 7 bases, 11 bases remained unmatched. This CDR3 spans 15 amino acids. Germline CDR1 and CDR2: LNHDA and SQIVND (reference sequence). CDR3 sequence reads: CASSPRQGGIGEAFF. The CDR3 DNA is TGTGCCAGTAGTCCACGACAGGGGGGGATTGGTGAAGCTTTCTTT. Using reference TRBV19 and TRBJ1-1 for the parts outside the CDR3, the full variable domain is DGGITQSPKYLFRKEGQNVTLSCEQNLNHDAMYWYRQDPGQGLRLIYYSQIVNDFQKGDIAEGYSVSREKKESFPLTVTSAQKNPTAFYLCASSPRQGGIGEAFFGQGTRLTVV.